This TCR beta chain was documented in a study of blood T cell repertoires in COVID-19. Assay used: immunoSEQ multiplex PCR; TCRdb lists only in-frame clones, some missing. The sample has about 320,000 clones, 75% to 90% seen once; the top ten hold around 1.9%. CDR1 and CDR2 (germline): SGHTA, FQGNSA. This CDR3 spans 19 amino acids. V dropped 1 base and J dropped 2; count of bases not matched to a gene: 9. The sequence was collected from a woman aged 30 to 39 who had been exposed to COVID-19. The sample taken for sequencing was PBMCs or T cells enriched from blood (not recorded which). This chain links TRBV7-2 with TRBJ2-6; 9 bases match TRBD1. The CDR3 protein is CASSLGIGTGTTGANVLTF. For the CDR3, the DNA is TGTGCCAGCAGCTTAGGAATAGGGACAGGGACTACTGGGGCCAACGTCCTGACTTTC.